Below, 2 T cell receptor beta chains from the same sample are listed, as sequenced in a study of T cell repertoires in cytomegalovirus infection. TCRdb passed the reads through MiXCR, listing each CDR3 protein once. Of about 680,000 distinct CDR3 sequences listed, approximately 24% are singletons. The sample taken for sequencing was CD8+ T cells from PBMCs. The receptor source for this set is a human donor in good health (CMV status not recorded). Some clones in this sample may be carry-over from other donors' samples.

There are many counts of this clonotype. The gene calls are TRBV7-2 and TRBJ2-2, with D uncertain. This CDR3 has 17 amino acids. V was shortened by 2 bases and J by 0 bases, with 13 bases between the two germline ends. Per the germline V gene, CDR1 is SGHTA and CDR2 is FQGNSA. For the CDR3, the DNA is TGTGCCAGCAGCTTAACCGTTATCGAGACGAACACCGGGGAGCTGTTTTTT. This translates into CASSLTVIETNTGELFF.

This clonotype was detected ten times or more. V is TRBV7-9 and J is TRBJ2-7, with a weak D call TRBD2 (6 bases). The V and J ends lost 5 bases and 6 bases respectively, with 11 bases between them. Germline assignment: CDR1 SEHNR and CDR2 FQNEAQ (reference sequence). The CDR3 loop spans 12 amino acids. CDR3 sequence: CASSLAGSEQYV. The DNA of the CDR3 is TGTGCCAGCAGCCTGGCGGGGTCCGAGCAGTACGTC.